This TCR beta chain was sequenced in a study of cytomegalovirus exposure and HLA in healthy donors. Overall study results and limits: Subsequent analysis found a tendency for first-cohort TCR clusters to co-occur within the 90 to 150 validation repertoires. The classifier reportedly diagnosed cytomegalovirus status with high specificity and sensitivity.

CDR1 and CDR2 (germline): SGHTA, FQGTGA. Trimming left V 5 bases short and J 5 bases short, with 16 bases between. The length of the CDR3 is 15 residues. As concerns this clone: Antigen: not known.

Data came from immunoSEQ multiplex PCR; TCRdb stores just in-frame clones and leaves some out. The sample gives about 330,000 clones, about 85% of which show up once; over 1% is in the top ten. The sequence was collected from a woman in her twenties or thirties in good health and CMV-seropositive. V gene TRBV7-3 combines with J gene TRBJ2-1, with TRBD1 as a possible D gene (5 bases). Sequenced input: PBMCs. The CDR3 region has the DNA TGTGCCAGCAGCCCTGTAGGGGCGAGCAACAATGAGCAGTTCTTC. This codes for CASSPVGASNNEQFF.